This T cell receptor beta chain originates from a study of shared clonotypes between healthy human individuals. Background on the study: Those who served as donors were two women and a few men between the ages of 18 and 49. Three plates each covered CD4 naive and memory; CD8 naive two, CD8 memory one. Broader study findings: Naive subsets generally exceeded memory subsets in estimated richness.

CD45RO-negative, CCR7-selected cells formed the naive CD8 fraction, which excluded terminally differentiated effector memory CD45RA+ cells. Every contributor of samples was a Caucasian grown-up residing in Nashville, Tennessee. TCRdb's copy holds only in-frame clones and misses some; the assay was immunoSEQ multiplex PCR. The sample yields some 2,100,000 clones, about 92% seen once. Losses at the gene ends were 4 bases for V and 1 base for J; bases not matched to a gene: 4. The CDR3 extends over 16 amino acids. CDR1 and CDR2 from the germline V gene are LGHNA and YSLEER. As concerns this clone: No antigen is known for it.

The source is a man between 18 and 35 years old in good health. Some clones in this sample may be carry-over from other donors' samples. The chain employs TRBV4-3 and TRBJ2-3, with 11 positions matching TRBD2. The specimen was naive CD8+ T cells from PBMCs. The CDR3: CASSPSGRPGTDTQYF. The CDR3 DNA reads TGCGCCAGCAGCCCTAGCGGGAGGCCGGGCACAGATACGCAGTATTTT.